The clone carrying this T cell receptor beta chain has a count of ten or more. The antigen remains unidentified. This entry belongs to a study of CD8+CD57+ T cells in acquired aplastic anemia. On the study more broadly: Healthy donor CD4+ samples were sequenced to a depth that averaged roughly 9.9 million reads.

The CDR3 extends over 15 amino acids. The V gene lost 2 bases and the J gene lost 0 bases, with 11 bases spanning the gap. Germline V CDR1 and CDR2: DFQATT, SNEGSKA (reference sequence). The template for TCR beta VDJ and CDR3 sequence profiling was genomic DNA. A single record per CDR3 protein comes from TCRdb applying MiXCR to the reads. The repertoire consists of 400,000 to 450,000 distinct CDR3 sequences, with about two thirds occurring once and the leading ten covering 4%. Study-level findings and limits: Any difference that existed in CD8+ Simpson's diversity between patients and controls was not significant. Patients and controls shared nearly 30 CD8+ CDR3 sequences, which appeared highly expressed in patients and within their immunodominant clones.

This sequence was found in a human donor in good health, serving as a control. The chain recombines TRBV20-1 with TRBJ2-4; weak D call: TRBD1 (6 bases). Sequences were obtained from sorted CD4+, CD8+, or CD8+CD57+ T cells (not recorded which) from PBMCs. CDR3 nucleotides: TGCAGTGCTAGATTAACAGGGCTAGCCAAAAACATTCAGTACTTC. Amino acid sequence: CSARLTGLAKNIQYF.